Detailed here is one T cell receptor beta chain. Antigen: not known. This sample stems from a study of T cells in localized non-small cell lung cancer. Study outcomes and limitations: The study sequenced only one region of the tumor. As a result, intratumor heterogeneity could not be excluded and remains possible. In adjacent lung appeared a median around 55 of the top 100 tumor clones. Uninvolved adjacent lung had more T cell clonality than any other tissue, topping tumor.

Trimming removed 8 bases from V and 7 bases from J; junction bases left unmatched: 4. The germline CDR1 and CDR2 sequences are LNHDA and SQIVND (reference sequence). This CDR3 contains 12 residues. The data were produced by immunoSEQ multiplex PCR, yet TCRdb's version contains in-frame clones alone and is incomplete. The sample holds 2,000 to 2,500 clones, over 20% seen once. The source of this sequence is a male donor aged 60 or over with stage II lung adenocarcinoma. The chain carries TRBV19 and TRBJ2-1; 8 nucleotides line up with TRBD1. The input for sequencing was lung tumor tissue, taken before any cancer treatment. In DNA form, the CDR3 reads TGTGCCAGTGGGACAGGAGGGAATGAGCAGTTCTTC. Its protein product is CASGTGGNEQFF.